The 30 T cell receptor beta chains given below trace back to one sample, sequenced in a study of T cells expressing NK-cell markers. TCRdb processed the 5' RACE reads again and assigns one entry to each CDR3 protein, with no DNA. This sample's clone table lists around 380,000 distinct CDR3 sequences. The sample comprised blood T cells: a sorted CD56 or NKG2C T cell subset, CD4+ or CD8+ T cells, or bulk PBMC T cells (not recorded which). These receptors were collected from a woman aged 45 to 65 in good health.

The chain carries TRBV12-3 or TRBV12-4 and TRBJ2-1; TCRdb calls TRBD2, which cannot be checked without DNA. This CDR3 region has 16 residues. The CDR3 region is CASSFIKLAGYNEQFF.

The chain recombines TRBV5-1 with TRBJ2-5; TCRdb's D call of TRBD2 is untestable without DNA. The CDR3 has 15 residues. Germline CDR1 reads SGHRS; CDR2 reads YFSETQ. The CDR3 sequence is CASSSGRPVEETQYF.

V is TRBV10-3 and J is TRBJ1-4; checking the TCRdb D call of TRBD1 is not possible without DNA. The CDR3 loop spans 17 amino acids. Germline values: CDR1 ENHRY, CDR2 SYGVKD. CDR3 residues: CATRAGTGRGTNEKLFF.

This chain links TRBV5-4 with TRBJ2-3; the TCRdb D gene call, TRBD1, has no DNA to confirm it. Germline loops: CDR1 SGHNT, CDR2 YYREEE (reference sequence). The CDR3 covers 15 residues. CDR3 sequence reads: CASSKPGTDTDTQYF.

The chain employs TRBV7-8 and TRBJ2-2. Germline CDR1 SGHVS, CDR2 FQNEAQ. This CDR3 contains 16 residues. The CDR3 protein is CASSPQGLVNTGELFF.

The rearrangement uses TRBV11-2 and TRBJ2-2. The germline V gene has CDR1 SGHAT and CDR2 FQNNGV. CDR3 length: 14 residues. The CDR3 region is CASLDLQNTGELFF. The variable domain in full, with the rest retrieved from reference TRBV11-2 and TRBJ2-2, is EAGVAQSPRYKIIEKRQSVAFWCNPISGHATLYWYQQILGQGPKLLIQFQNNGVVDDSQLPKDRFSAERLKGVDSTLKIQPAKLEDSAVYLCASLDLQNTGELFFGEGSRLTVL.

This sequence joins TRBV7-8 and TRBJ2-3; the D call of TRBD2 rests on TCRdb alone, since no DNA is present to check it. CDR1 and CDR2 from the germline V gene are SGHVS and FQNEAQ. This CDR3 is built from 14 residues. CDR3 sequence: CASSLLAGEDTQYF.

The J gene is TRBJ2-4, the V gene TRBV29-1; as DNA is missing, the TRBD1 call by TCRdb cannot be tested. Germline assignment: CDR1 SQVTM and CDR2 ANQGSEA. The CDR3 sequence is 13 residues long. CDR3 loop: CSVGQLSRDIQYF.

The chain recombines TRBV29-1 with TRBJ2-3; TCRdb reports TRBD2, a call that lacks DNA to check it against. The CDR3 length is 13 residues. CDR1 and CDR2 (germline): SQVTM, ANQGSEA. The CDR3 here is CSVLLAGTDTQYF.

The chain links TRBV7-9 to TRBJ1-2; TCRdb returns TRBD1, unconfirmable since there is no DNA. Germline V gives CDR1 SEHNR, CDR2 FQNEAQ (reference sequence). CDR3 length equals 20 residues. The CDR3 sequence: CASSLARGYRVDPEGYGYTF.

The chain links TRBV25-1 to TRBJ2-7; the TCRdb call, TRBD1, lacks DNA for checking. This CDR3 comprises 16 residues. Germline V gives CDR1 MGHDK, CDR2 SYGVNS. The CDR3 sequence is CASSYSLGRGIYEQYF.

The CDR3 sequence: CSARRDSRWKQFF. The chain carries TRBV20-1 and TRBJ2-1; the TCRdb D gene call, TRBD2, has no DNA to confirm it. CDR1 is DFQATT and CDR2 is SNEGSKA in the germline V gene (reference sequence). CDR3 length equals 13 residues.

J is TRBJ1-1 and V is TRBV5-1; TCRdb returns TRBD1, unconfirmable since there is no DNA. Looked up from germline, CDR1 is SGHRS and CDR2 is YFSETQ. The CDR3 has 12 residues. The CDR3 loop is CASGTGGIGAFF. Based on the CDR3 plus reference TRBV5-1 and TRBJ1-1, the full variable domain is KAGVTQTPRYLIKTRGQQVTLSCSPISGHRSVSWYQQTPGQGLQFLFEYFSETQRNKGNFPGRFSGRQFSNSRSEMNVSTLELGDSALYLCASGTGGIGAFFGQGTRLTVV.

The chain is built from TRBV20-1 and TRBJ2-1; no DNA is available, so the TRBD2 call from TCRdb remains unchecked. Germline assignment: CDR1 DFQATT and CDR2 SNEGSKA (reference sequence). The CDR3 has 15 residues. The CDR3 sequence: CSARERPSSYNEQFF.

The chain links TRBV12-3 or TRBV12-4 to TRBJ2-1; TCRdb reports TRBD2, a call that lacks DNA to check it against. The CDR3 loop spans 14 amino acids. The CDR3 sequence: CASKASGGVNEQFF.

The gene calls are TRBV29-1 and TRBJ2-1; TCRdb's assignment of TRBD1 cannot be checked, as there is no DNA. The germline CDR1 and CDR2 sequences are SQVTM and ANQGSEA. The CDR3 is 16 residues long. The CDR3 protein is CSVARRLGQGDNEQFF.

The chain links TRBV7-9 to TRBJ2-3; TCRdb indicates TRBD2, and absent DNA this call remains unverified. Germline lookup yields CDR1 SEHNR and CDR2 FQNEAQ (reference sequence). The CDR3 is 16 residues long. The CDR3 sequence is CASSTTRRAGLDTQYF.

V gene TRBV5-1 combines with J gene TRBJ2-7; TCRdb's D gene call, TRBD1, goes unchecked for lack of DNA. CDR1 and CDR2 (germline): SGHRS, YFSETQ. The CDR3 runs to 14 residues. The CDR3 spells CASSFEAHSYEQYF.

J is TRBJ2-2 and V is TRBV25-1; checking the TCRdb D call of TRBD1 is not possible without DNA. The V gene's germline CDR1 is MGHDK and CDR2 SYGVNS. The CDR3 consists of 13 residues. The CDR3 here is CASLLGVTGELFF.

This rearrangement joins TRBV29-1 to TRBJ2-7; TCRdb calls TRBD1, which cannot be checked without DNA. Germline lookup yields CDR1 SQVTM and CDR2 ANQGSEA. The CDR3 spans 13 residues. The CDR3 loop is CSVEGTGFLEQYF.

The rearrangement links TRBV28 to TRBJ2-3; no DNA is available, so the TRBD1 call from TCRdb remains unchecked. Germline CDR1 reads MDHEN; CDR2 reads SYDVKM. CDR3 size: 16 residues. CDR3: CASSFSAPQGTDTQYF.

This chain uses TRBV5-6 with TRBJ2-1; TCRdb designates TRBD1, a call that cannot be tested without DNA. The CDR3 loop spans 16 amino acids. Germline V gene lookup returns CDR1 SGHDT and CDR2 YYEEEE. The CDR3 here is CASFRGRGASYNEQFF.

The J gene is TRBJ2-1, the V gene TRBV9; TCRdb gives TRBD2 as the D gene, but with no DNA this cannot be confirmed. CDR3 length: 16 residues. Germline loops: CDR1 SGDLS, CDR2 YYNGEE. CDR3 sequence reads: CASSVAGGVSYNEQFF.

J is TRBJ2-2 and V is TRBV11-2; TCRdb indicates TRBD2, and absent DNA this call remains unverified. Germline CDR1 is SGHAT and CDR2 is FQNNGV. This CDR3 is built from 14 residues. This CDR3 reads CASSLEPSFGELFF.

V is TRBV5-1 and J is TRBJ2-2; the TCRdb call, TRBD2, lacks DNA for checking. Germline V gene lookup returns CDR1 SGHRS and CDR2 YFSETQ. The CDR3 has 15 amino acids. This CDR3 reads CASTSLAANTGELFF.

V and J are TRBV21-1 and TRBJ1-1. TRBV21-1 corresponds to a pseudogene. The CDR3 spans 11 residues. CDR3 sequence reads: CASGRCAEAFF.

The CDR3 reads CSVTGEYDEQYF. This rearrangement joins TRBV29-1 to TRBJ2-7; TCRdb's D gene call, TRBD1, goes unchecked for lack of DNA. The CDR3 has 12 residues. The germline CDR1 and CDR2 sequences are SQVTM and ANQGSEA.

The chain recombines TRBV3-1 with TRBJ2-7; TCRdb's D gene call, TRBD1, goes unchecked for lack of DNA. Germline CDR1 LGHDT, CDR2 YNNKEL (reference sequence). The CDR3 loop spans 12 amino acids. The CDR3 protein is CASSRGGAEQYF.

V gene TRBV27 combines with J gene TRBJ2-5; as DNA is missing, the TRBD1 call by TCRdb cannot be tested. Germline CDR1 reads MNHEY; CDR2 reads SMNVEV (reference sequence). The CDR3 is 15 residues long. The CDR3 spells CASCDKIPGQETQYF.

The V call is TRBV7-9, the J call TRBJ2-2; the D gene TCRdb calls, TRBD1, cannot be checked with no DNA. The V gene's germline CDR1 is SEHNR and CDR2 FQNEAQ (reference sequence). The CDR3 is made up of 14 amino acids. The CDR3 here is CASSYLGQGGELFF.